These 29 T cell receptor beta chains originate from one sample sequenced in a study of radiation and T cells in renal cell carcinoma. Repertoires were generated with immunoSEQ multiplex PCR, while TCRdb's copy carries only in-frame clones and drops some. The data show 90,000 to 95,000 clones, 70% to 85% seen once. This sample's time point: baseline pretreatment blood. As for treatment: 15 Gy SBRT to primary tumor, nephrectomy 4 weeks later. The input for sequencing was blood, taken from a patient whose treatment included radiotherapy and nephrectomy. Receptors originate from a man between 60 and 70 years old with renal cell carcinoma.

V gene TRBV11-2 combines with J gene TRBJ2-3; no clear D gene. CDR3 length equals 11 residues. Trimming left V 4 bases short and J 3 bases short, with 2 bases between. Germline V CDR1 and CDR2: SGHAT, FQNNGV. The DNA of the CDR3 is TGTGCCAGCAGCTCGACAGATACGCAGTATTTT. This gives the protein CASSSTDTQYF.

In its sample, this clone was seen a few times. The chain carries TRBV6-6 and TRBJ1-1; 8 positions match TRBD1. Germline V gene data show CDR1 as MNHNY and CDR2 as SVGAGI (reference sequence). The CDR3 is 16 amino acids. Trimming removed 6 bases from V and 5 bases from J; junction bases left unmatched: 14. CDR3 region: CASRGTGGYLQTEAFF. CDR3 sequence (DNA): TGTGCCAGCAGGGGGACAGGCGGGTATCTTCAGACTGAAGCTTTCTTT.

This rearrangement joins TRBV6-1 to TRBJ2-3; 10 positions match TRBD2. V lost 4 bases and J lost 1; bases outside the gene matches: 11. Per the germline V gene, CDR1 is MNHNS and CDR2 is SASEGT. The CDR3 contains 18 residues. In nucleotides, the CDR3 is TGTGCCAGCAGTGCTTCCGGAGCGGGAGGGCCTGGCACAGATACGCAGTATTTT. Its protein product is CASSASGAGGPGTDTQYF.

The rearrangement joins TRBV18 to TRBJ2-3; TRBD1 or TRBD2 may be the D gene (5 bases each). The CDR3 spans 18 residues. V lost 5 bases, J lost 0 bases, and 21 bases lay in between. The V gene's germline CDR1 is KGHSH and CDR2 LQKENI. The CDR3 DNA sequence: TGTGCCAGCTCAACAACCGGTACCGGGACGGCAAGCACAGATACGCAGTATTTT. Residues: CASSTTGTGTASTDTQYF.

The V gene is TRBV29-1, the J gene TRBJ2-3; 8 nucleotides align to TRBD1. Germline V lookup: CDR1 SQVTM, CDR2 ANQGSEA. V shed 3 bases and J 10 bases; nucleotides not matched to a gene: 15. This CDR3 region has 15 residues. The CDR3 region is CSVDRAGTGRNAQYF. CDR3 in DNA: TGCAGCGTTGATAGGGCCGGGACAGGCAGGAATGCGCAGTATTTT.

This sequence joins TRBV7-6 and TRBJ1-2; perhaps TRBD1 as D (5 bases). Trimming took off 5 bases at V and 2 bases at J, with 9 bases between the two ends. Germline CDR1 reads SGHVS; CDR2 reads FNYEAQ. This CDR3 spans 13 amino acids. The CDR3 DNA sequence: TGTGCCAGCAGCGCCAGGGAAAACTATGGCTACACCTTC. Translation gives CASSARENYGYTF.

This chain joins TRBV6-6 and TRBJ2-1; D may be TRBD2 (6 bases). The CDR3 runs 16 residues. CDR1 and CDR2 from the germline V gene are MNHNY and SVGAGI (reference sequence). V was clipped by 2 bases and J by 9 bases, with 20 bases between them. The CDR3 nucleotides are TGTGCCAGCAGTTACGGACGGGACTCGGAGAGGCGTGAGCAGTTCTTC. As protein: CASSYGRDSERREQFF.

The V call is TRBV4-2, the J call TRBJ2-5; D possibly corresponds to TRBD2 (6 bases). Germline values: CDR1 LGHNA, CDR2 YNFKEQ. The ends were cut back, 0 bases at V and 6 bases at J, with 26 bases in the middle. The CDR3 loop spans 19 amino acids. The CDR3 protein is CASSQEIIQGTSHLQTQYF. In DNA form, the CDR3 reads TGTGCCAGCAGCCAAGAAATAATACAAGGGACTTCGCACCTACAGACCCAGTACTTC.

This chain connects TRBV6-5 to TRBJ1-5, with D tentatively TRBD1 (5 bases). CDR1 is MNHEY and CDR2 is SVGAGI in the germline V gene. Trimming took 4 bases from V and 5 from J, leaving 12 bases between them. This CDR3 contains 14 residues. CDR3 region: CASSSQVLDQPQHF. CDR3 coding DNA: TGTGCCAGCAGTTCACAGGTTCTCGATCAGCCCCAGCATTTT.

This chain joins TRBV5-4 and TRBJ2-5, with D tentatively TRBD1 or TRBD2 (5 bases each). The CDR3 sequence is 14 residues long. The germline V gene has CDR1 SGHNT and CDR2 YYREEE (reference sequence). The V end was cut by 1 base, the J end by 10 bases, with 17 bases between. The CDR3 DNA is TGTGCCAGCAGCTTGATAGCCCGGCTGGGGGACCAGTACTTC. This encodes CASSLIARLGDQYF.

The chain employs TRBV2 and TRBJ2-5; 8 nucleotides line up with TRBD2. J gave up 1 base and V 4 bases, and 11 bases lay outside the gene matches. This CDR3 region has 17 residues. Germline CDR1 SNHLY, CDR2 FYNNEI. The CDR3 sequence is CASSASGRRSGQETQYF. The DNA for the CDR3 is TGTGCCAGCAGTGCCAGCGGGAGAAGATCGGGCCAAGAGACCCAGTACTTC.

This clone appeared once. J is TRBJ2-1 and V is TRBV5-1; TRBD2 agrees at 9 bases. J was trimmed by 13 bases and V by 4 bases; bases with no gene match: 9. Per the germline V gene, CDR1 is SGHRS and CDR2 is YFSETQ. This CDR3 region has 13 residues. Here the CDR3 reads CASSPLAGVVQFF. CDR3 bases: TGCGCCAGCAGCCCATTAGCGGGAGTGGTCCAGTTCTTC.

This clone occurred once. Relative to the germline gene, one junction end is altered; a read error may explain this. This sequence joins TRBV7-9 and TRBJ2-2; 8 bases fit TRBD2. CDR1 is SEHNR, CDR2 FQNEAQ, per germline (reference sequence). This CDR3 spans 14 amino acids. CDR3 residues: CANSGSPNTGELFF. DNA of the CDR3: TGTGCCAACAGCGGGAGCCCGAACACCGGGGAGCTGTTTTTT.

In DNA form, the CDR3 reads TGTGCCACCGGGTCCGGGGAACCCGGAAACACCATATATTTT. Its translation: CATGSGEPGNTIYF. The rearrangement joins TRBV15 to TRBJ1-3; unclear D gene. The CDR3 extends over 14 amino acids. The germline V and J ends were trimmed by 8 bases and 4 bases, with 15 bases remaining between them. Germline CDR1 and CDR2: LNHNV and YYDKDF (reference sequence).

This chain links TRBV5-1 with TRBJ2-5; D uncertain. The ends were cut back, 0 bases at V and 6 bases at J, with 9 bases in the middle. Germline CDR1 and CDR2: SGHRS and YFSETQ. The CDR3 spans 13 residues. CDR3 protein: CASSLGGPKTQYF. The DNA for the CDR3 is TGCGCCAGCAGCTTGGGAGGTCCGAAGACCCAGTACTTC. Full variable domain (outside the CDR3, taken from reference TRBV5-1 and TRBJ2-5): KAGVTQTPRYLIKTRGQQVTLSCSPISGHRSVSWYQQTPGQGLQFLFEYFSETQRNKGNFPGRFSGRQFSNSRSEMNVSTLELGDSALYLCASSLGGPKTQYFGPGTRLLVL.

The J gene is TRBJ2-7, the V gene TRBV4-2; D is tentatively TRBD1 or TRBD2 (6 bases each). From germline, CDR1 is LGHNA and CDR2 YNFKEQ. Trimming shortened V by 0 bases and J by 3 bases, and 9 bases separated the two germline ends. The CDR3 is 14 residues long. The CDR3 DNA sequence: TGTGCCAGCAGCCAAGATCGGGGGCGCTACGAGCAGTACTTC. Translating it yields CASSQDRGRYEQYF.

The chain joins TRBV5-1 to TRBJ2-2; 12 bases map to TRBD1. Germline assignment: CDR1 SGHRS and CDR2 YFSETQ. V trimming: 1 base; J trimming: 4 bases; junction bases outside the gene matches: 5. This CDR3 contains 17 residues. CDR3 in DNA: TGCGCCAGCAGCTTGAGGGACAGGGGGCAGAGCACCGGGGAGCTGTTTTTT. Translating it yields CASSLRDRGQSTGELFF.

The chain employs TRBV28 and TRBJ2-3, with 8 bases that match TRBD1. The CDR3 loop spans 15 amino acids. Germline CDR1 reads MDHEN; CDR2 reads SYDVKM. V dropped 7 bases and J dropped 1; count of bases not matched to a gene: 7. Written as DNA, the CDR3 is TGTGCCAGCACGGAGGGGACAGGCCGCACAGATACGCAGTATTTT. Amino acid sequence: CASTEGTGRTDTQYF.

The chain employs TRBV28 and TRBJ2-5; the D gene is possibly TRBD1 (6 bases). V shed 5 bases and J shed 2 bases, with 18 bases lying between them. Germline-derived CDR1 and CDR2 are MDHEN and SYDVKM. This CDR3 contains 16 residues. The CDR3 coding sequence is TGTGCCAGCAGTCCCACCTCCGACAGGCCTCAAGAGACCCAGTACTTC. Its translation: CASSPTSDRPQETQYF. The full variable domain, completed using reference TRBV28 and TRBJ2-5, is DVKVTQSSRYLVKRTGEKVFLECVQDMDHENMFWYRQDPGLGLRLIYFSYDVKMKEKGDIPEGYSVSREKKERFSLILESASTNQTSMYLCASSPTSDRPQETQYFGPGTRLLVL.

This rearrangement joins TRBV4-1 to TRBJ1-2, with 9 bases matching TRBD1. Germline trimming cut 0 bases from V and 13 bases from J; bases unmatched to any gene: 9. From germline, CDR1 is MGHRA and CDR2 YSYEKL. The CDR3 runs 14 residues. CDR3 DNA sequence: TGCGCCAGCAGCCAAGACCGGGACAGGGTCCTTCTCACCTTC. Translating it yields CASSQDRDRVLLTF.

The rearrangement uses TRBV7-7 and TRBJ1-2; no clear D gene. With 3 bases removed from V and 7 bases from J, the gap between germline ends came to 3 bases. CDR3 size: 10 residues. Germline V lookup: CDR1 SSHAT, CDR2 FNYEAQ (reference sequence). The CDR3, as DNA: TGTGCCAGCAGCTTTCTTGGCTACACCTTC. Translating gives CASSFLGYTF.

The gene calls are TRBV19 and TRBJ2-2; 7 positions agree with TRBD2. With V trimmed by 4 bases and J by 8 bases, 7 bases remained unmatched. This CDR3 is 14 amino acids long. Looked up from germline, CDR1 is LNHDA and CDR2 is SQIVND (reference sequence). The CDR3 here is CASSTAGEAGELFF. DNA of the CDR3: TGTGCCAGTAGTACTGCGGGAGAAGCGGGGGAGCTGTTTTTT.

The gene calls are TRBV5-1 and TRBJ2-3; 9 nucleotides agree with TRBD2. CDR1 SGHRS and CDR2 YFSETQ come from the germline V gene. This CDR3 has 14 amino acids. V shed 4 bases and J 2 bases; nucleotides not matched to a gene: 2. The CDR3 DNA follows: TGCGCCAGCAGCCAGGGACTAGCCACAGATACGCAGTATTTT. This gives the protein CASSQGLATDTQYF.

CDR3: CATSSNSGSYEQYF. The CDR3 DNA reads TGTGCCACCAGCAGCAATAGCGGGAGCTACGAGCAGTACTTC. The gene calls are TRBV15 and TRBJ2-7, with 9 bases matching TRBD2. This CDR3 is built from 14 residues. Per the germline V gene, CDR1 is LNHNV and CDR2 is YYDKDF (reference sequence). Germline trimming cut 3 bases from V and 3 bases from J; bases unmatched to any gene: 3.

This rearrangement joins TRBV2 to TRBJ2-5; 9 bases align to TRBD2. The J call is in doubt because the DNA end fits TRBJ2-7 better. Per the germline V gene, CDR1 is SNHLY and CDR2 is FYNNEI. The CDR3 loop spans 14 amino acids. The CDR3 loop reads CASSGLAGVYEQYF. The CDR3 DNA sequence: TGTGCCAGCAGCGGTTTAGCGGGAGTCTACGAGCAGTACTTC.

The genes are TRBV9 and TRBJ2-5; 7 bases are shared with TRBD1. J was trimmed by 5 bases and V by 7 bases; bases with no gene match: 17. Germline V gene data show CDR1 as SGDLS and CDR2 as YYNGEE. The CDR3 totals 16 residues. The CDR3 region has the DNA TGTGCCAGCGGAGGAAAAGGGACAGCAGCTGGGGAGACCCAGTACTTC. It codes for CASGGKGTAAGETQYF.

The rearrangement joins TRBV11-3 to TRBJ2-3; weak D call: TRBD1 (5 bases). Germline V gene sequence: CDR1 SGHNT, CDR2 YENEEA. The V end lost 5 bases, the J end lost 4 bases, and 13 bases lay between the germline ends. The CDR3 runs to 14 residues. The CDR3 region has the DNA TGTGCCAGCAGCCCAGGGCCAGGCCCAGATACGCAGTATTTT. Translating it yields CASSPGPGPDTQYF. Full variable domain (remainder filled in from reference TRBV11-3 and TRBJ2-3): EAGVVQSPRYKIIEKKQPVAFWCNPISGHNTLYWYLQNLGQGPELLIRYENEEAVDDSQLPKDRFSAERLKGVDSTLKIQPAELGDSAVYLCASSPGPGPDTQYFGPGTRLTVL.

The chain has TRBV5-4 and TRBJ2-7; 9 bases map to TRBD1. Germline lookup yields CDR1 SGHNT and CDR2 YYREEE (reference sequence). The CDR3 runs to 14 residues. The ends lost 0 bases at V and 2 bases at J; junction bases unmatched: 0. Here the CDR3 reads CASSLGQGAYEQYF. CDR3 DNA sequence: TGTGCCAGCAGCTTGGGACAGGGGGCCTACGAGCAGTACTTC.

The sample holds a few counts of this clone. The genes are TRBV9 and TRBJ2-2, with TRBD2 identical over 11 bases. With 4 bases clipped from V and 2 bases from J, the junction kept 7 bases outside the gene matches. Looked up from germline, CDR1 is SGDLS and CDR2 is YYNGEE. This CDR3 spans 17 amino acids. The chain's CDR3 is CASSSQGLAANTGELFF. The CDR3 DNA reads as TGTGCCAGCAGCTCCCAGGGACTAGCGGCAAACACCGGGGAGCTGTTTTTT.